Sequencing of this T cell receptor beta chain was carried out in a study of CD8 T cells in ankylosing spondylitis. In germline, CDR1 is MGHRA, CDR2 YSYEKL. V lost 0 bases and J 6 bases, leaving 8 bases between the germline ends. CDR3 length: 13 residues. Broader study findings: A TCR beta motif of about 8 highly homologous variants appeared characteristic of ankylosing spondylitis blood. Within matched ankylosing spondylitis synovial fluid, disease-linked clones were reportedly significantly enriched.

Quantitative barcoded 5'-RACE was used to prepare TCR beta libraries. Each CDR3 protein gets one entry after TCRdb re-called the 5' RACE reads with MiXCR. This sample has hundreds of thousands of distinct CDR3 sequences, with 20% found just once. This clonotype was seen only a few times. Its antigen is as yet unknown. This receptor was taken from a male donor with ankylosing spondylitis or in good health (not recorded which). The chain recombines TRBV4-1 with TRBJ1-1; D call uncertain. Material for sequencing was blood, either unsorted or a sorted T cell fraction (not recorded which). The CDR3 reads CASSQEGGAEAFF. The CDR3 region has the DNA TGCGCCAGCAGCCAAGAAGGTGGTGCTGAAGCTTTCTTT.